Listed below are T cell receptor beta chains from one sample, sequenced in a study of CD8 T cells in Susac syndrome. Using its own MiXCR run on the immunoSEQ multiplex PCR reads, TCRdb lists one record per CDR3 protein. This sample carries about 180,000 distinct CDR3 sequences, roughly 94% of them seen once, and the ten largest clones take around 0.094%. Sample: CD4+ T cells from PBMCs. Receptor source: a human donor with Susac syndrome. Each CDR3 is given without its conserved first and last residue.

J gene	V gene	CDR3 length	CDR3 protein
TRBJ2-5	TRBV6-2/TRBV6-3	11	ASSYGARTTQY
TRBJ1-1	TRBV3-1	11	ASSQDRGSEAF
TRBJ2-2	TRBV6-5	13	ASSPRDRGTGELF
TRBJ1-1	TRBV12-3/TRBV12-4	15	ASSPTRSSLMNTEAF
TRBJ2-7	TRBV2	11	ASSGDGPYEQY
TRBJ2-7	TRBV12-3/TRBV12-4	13	ASSPHLGGQDEQY
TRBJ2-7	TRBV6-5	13	ASSYSEQGSYEQY
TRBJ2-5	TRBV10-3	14	AISDGLKTGGETQY
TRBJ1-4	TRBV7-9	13	ASSLKRQINEKLF
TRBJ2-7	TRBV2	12	ASSERGARYEQY
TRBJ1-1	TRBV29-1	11	SGDGWSATEAF
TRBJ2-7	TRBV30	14	AWSVFSSNPSYEQY
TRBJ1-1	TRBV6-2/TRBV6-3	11	ASSYLFGTGAF
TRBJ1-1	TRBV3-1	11	ASRSTGAAEAF
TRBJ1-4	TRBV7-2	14	ASRSGLAGVNEKLF
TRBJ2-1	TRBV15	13	ATSRAGESYNEQF
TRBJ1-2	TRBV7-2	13	ASSSRLGETDGYT
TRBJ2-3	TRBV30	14	AWKIPGAGVTDTQY
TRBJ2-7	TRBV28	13	ASRTTGAHPSEQY
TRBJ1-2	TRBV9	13	ASSVATGAYYGYT
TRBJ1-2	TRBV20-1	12	SAGRDLKSYGYT
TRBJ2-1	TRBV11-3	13	ASSSGPDSYNEQF
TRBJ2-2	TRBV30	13	AWDEFVANTGELF
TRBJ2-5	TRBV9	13	ASSVGLAGGETQY
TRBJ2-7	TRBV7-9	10	ASSLMEAEQY
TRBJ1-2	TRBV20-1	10	SARVPQSGYT
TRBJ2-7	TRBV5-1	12	ASSLSTATYEQY
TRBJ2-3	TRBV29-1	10	SVRGTSYTQY
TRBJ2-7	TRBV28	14	ASSSRTGGGSYEQY
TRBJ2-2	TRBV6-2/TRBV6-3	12	ASSPSGGSGELF
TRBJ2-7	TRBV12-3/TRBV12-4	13	AIRLAGGPSDEQY
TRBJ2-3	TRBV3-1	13	ASSQAGARTDTQY
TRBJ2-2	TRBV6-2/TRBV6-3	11	ASSSGPPGELF
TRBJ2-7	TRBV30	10	AWSPSSYEQY
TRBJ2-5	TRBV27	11	ASSGYTQETQY
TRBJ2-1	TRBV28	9	ASTAPDEQF
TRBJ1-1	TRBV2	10	ASRQGFTEAF
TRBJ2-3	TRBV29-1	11	SVELGLLNTQY
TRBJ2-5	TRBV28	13	ASSPRPGKGETQY
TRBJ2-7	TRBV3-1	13	ASSERTSGPYEQY
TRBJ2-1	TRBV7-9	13	ASRGQRASLDEQF
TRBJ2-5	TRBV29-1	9	SVIAFETQY
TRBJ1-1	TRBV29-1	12	SVGTGSGDTEAF
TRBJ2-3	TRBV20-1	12	GASPGRGLVAQY
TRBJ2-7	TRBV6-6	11	ATHPRERDEQY
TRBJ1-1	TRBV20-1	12	SAKGGVVGTEAF
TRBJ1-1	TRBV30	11	AWSSTGDTEAF
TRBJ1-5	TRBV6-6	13	ASSYAGDSNQPQH
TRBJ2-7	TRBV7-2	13	ASSLADRGPYEQY